Following are 13 T cell receptor beta chains from one sample sequenced in a study of identical twins. One entry per CDR3 protein, called by TCRdb with MiXCR from the 5' RACE reads. The table lists 350,000 to 450,000 distinct CDR3 sequences, approximately 17% of them singletons. What was sequenced was naive T cells sorted from blood. The source of these receptors is a man in his forties or fifties in good health.

This sequence joins TRBV4-1 and TRBJ2-7, with D uncertain. Germline loops: CDR1 MGHRA, CDR2 YSYEKL. There are 15 residues in the CDR3. Trimming stripped 2 bases from V and 0 bases from J, with 11 bases between. DNA of the CDR3: TGCGCCAGCAGCCAAACAGAACAGTCCTCCTACGAGCAGTACTTC. This gives the protein CASSQTEQSSYEQYF.

This clonotype was counted many times. The chain carries TRBV15 and TRBJ2-1, with D perhaps matching TRBD1 or TRBD2 (6 bases each). Trimming stripped 1 base from V and 9 bases from J, with 13 bases between. The germline V gene encodes CDR1 LNHNV and CDR2 YYDKDF (reference sequence). The CDR3 length is 14 residues. CDR3 amino acids: CATSRVSGEVEQFF. CDR3 coding DNA: TGTGCCACCAGCAGAGTATCAGGGGAGGTTGAGCAGTTCTTC.

The chain recombines TRBV4-3 with TRBJ2-3; TRBD2 might be the D (6 bases). Trimming cost V 3 bases and J 2 bases, with 12 bases left between them. The CDR3 has 15 amino acids. Germline CDR1 reads LGHNA; CDR2 reads YSLEER. CDR3: CASSQELASTDTQYF. For the CDR3, the DNA is TGCGCCAGCAGCCAGGAGCTAGCGTCCACAGATACGCAGTATTTT.

The chain couples TRBV5-4 to TRBJ2-3, with 7 bases matching TRBD2. J was trimmed by 2 bases and V by 10 bases; bases with no gene match: 7. The CDR3 totals 13 residues. Germline loops: CDR1 SGHNT, CDR2 YYREEE (reference sequence). The CDR3 sequence is CAVGGLPTDTQYF. The CDR3 DNA reads TGTGCCGTGGGGGGGTTACCCACAGATACGCAGTATTTT.

This clonotype appeared many times. V and J are TRBV11-1 and TRBJ2-1, with TRBD1 identical over 8 bases. Germline V gene sequence: CDR1 SGHAT, CDR2 FQDESV (reference sequence). J lost 9 bases, V lost 4 bases, and 2 bases had no gene match. The CDR3 consists of 12 residues. CDR3 nucleotide sequence: TGTGCCAGCAGCTCGACAGGGGTTGAGCAGTTCTTC. Translation: CASSSTGVEQFF.

This clonotype was detected a few times. This chain joins TRBV12-3 or TRBV12-4 and TRBJ2-1; 8 nucleotides align to TRBD2. J lost 5 bases, V lost 6 bases, and 12 bases had no gene match. The CDR3 sequence is 16 residues long. CDR3 in amino acids: CASRVRAGAGDNEQFF. The CDR3 bases are TGTGCCAGCAGAGTTCGAGCGGGAGCGGGTGACAATGAGCAGTTCTTC.

The rearrangement uses TRBV27 and TRBJ2-1, with TRBD1 matching 9 bases. The CDR3 runs 15 residues. Per the germline V gene, CDR1 is MNHEY and CDR2 is SMNVEV (reference sequence). V shed 2 bases, J shed 7 bases, and the junction held 6 bases outside the gene matches. DNA for the CDR3: TGTGCCAGCAGTTTACTCGGACAGGGGAATAATGAGCAGTTCTTC. Translating it yields CASSLLGQGNNEQFF.

This chain links TRBV28 with TRBJ2-7; D perhaps matches TRBD2 (5 bases). The V and J ends lost 7 bases and 1 base respectively, with 14 bases between them. This CDR3 is built from 14 residues. CDR1 MDHEN and CDR2 SYDVKM come from the germline V gene. The CDR3 sequence: CASTIRGSSYEQYF. The CDR3 DNA sequence: TGTGCCAGCACCATACGGGGATCGTCCTACGAGCAGTACTTC.

This clonotype came up a few times. This CDR3 reads CASSQFSVGSAGELFF. For the CDR3, the DNA is TGTGCCAGCAGCCAATTTTCTGTGGGATCCGCCGGGGAGCTGTTTTTT. This chain connects TRBV12-3 or TRBV12-4 to TRBJ2-2; no reliable D call. Trimming cost V 6 bases and J 6 bases, with 20 bases left between them. The CDR3 spans 16 residues.

J is TRBJ2-1 and V is TRBV7-9; 10 nucleotides line up with TRBD1. Germline CDR1 is SEHNR and CDR2 is FQNEAQ (reference sequence). V dropped 2 bases and J dropped 12; count of bases not matched to a gene: 10. The CDR3 sequence is 15 residues long. The CDR3 protein is CASSLPGTGARGQFF. The CDR3 DNA follows: TGTGCCAGCAGCTTACCTGGGACAGGGGCCCGGGGGCAGTTCTTC.

This clonotype was counted many times. J is TRBJ2-3 and V is TRBV6-1; D may be TRBD1 (6 bases). Per germline, CDR1 MNHNS and CDR2 SASEGT. Trimming left V 5 bases short and J 2 bases short, with 17 bases between. This CDR3 is 16 amino acids long. DNA of the CDR3: TGTGCCAGCAGTCCCACCGGAACAGGGCTCACAGATACGCAGTATTTT. This translates into CASSPTGTGLTDTQYF.

V gene TRBV7-9 combines with J gene TRBJ1-6; D not resolved. Germline assignment: CDR1 SEHNR and CDR2 FQNEAQ (reference sequence). The CDR3 contains 15 residues. V lost 6 bases and J lost 8, with 17 bases in between. In DNA form, the CDR3 reads TGTGCCAGCAGTCGAGTTCGTCTTTCGGATTCACCCCTCCACTTT. It is translated as CASSRVRLSDSPLHF.

This chain joins TRBV5-1 and TRBJ2-7, with D possibly TRBD2 on 6 matching bases. This CDR3 has 14 residues. Germline CDR1 SGHRS, CDR2 YFSETQ. V was shortened by 4 bases and J by 3 bases, with 14 bases between the two germline ends. The CDR3 region has the DNA TGCGCCAGCAGCCCGTTGACGGGGGACTACGAGCAGTACTTC. This sequence encodes CASSPLTGDYEQYF.